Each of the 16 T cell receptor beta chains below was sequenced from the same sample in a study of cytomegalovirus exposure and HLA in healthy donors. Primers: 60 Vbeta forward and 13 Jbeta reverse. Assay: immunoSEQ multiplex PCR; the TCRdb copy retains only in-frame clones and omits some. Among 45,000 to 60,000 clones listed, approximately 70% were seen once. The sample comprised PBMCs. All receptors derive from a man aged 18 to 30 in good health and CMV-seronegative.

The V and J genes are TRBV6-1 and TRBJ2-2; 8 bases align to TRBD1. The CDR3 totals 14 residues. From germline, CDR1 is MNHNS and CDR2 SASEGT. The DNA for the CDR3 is TGTGCTTTGACAGGGGTCGGATTCACCGGGGAGCTGTTTTTT. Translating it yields CALTGVGFTGELFF.

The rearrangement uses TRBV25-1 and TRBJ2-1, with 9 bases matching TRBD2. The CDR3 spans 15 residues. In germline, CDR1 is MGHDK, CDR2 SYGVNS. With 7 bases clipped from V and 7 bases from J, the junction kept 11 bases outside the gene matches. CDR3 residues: CASTYGTSGWNEQFF. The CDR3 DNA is TGTGCCAGCACCTACGGAACTAGCGGGTGGAATGAGCAGTTCTTC.

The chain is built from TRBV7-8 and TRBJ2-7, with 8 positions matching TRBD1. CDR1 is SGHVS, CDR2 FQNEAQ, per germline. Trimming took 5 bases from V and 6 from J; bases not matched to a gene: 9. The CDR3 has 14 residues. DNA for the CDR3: TGTGCCAGCAGCCAGACAGGGGACTTTGCCGAGCAGTACTTC. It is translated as CASSQTGDFAEQYF.

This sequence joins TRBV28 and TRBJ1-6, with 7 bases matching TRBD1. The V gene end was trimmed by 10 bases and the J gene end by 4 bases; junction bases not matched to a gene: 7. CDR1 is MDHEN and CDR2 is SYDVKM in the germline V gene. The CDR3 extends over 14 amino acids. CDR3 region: CATWTGGYNSPLHF. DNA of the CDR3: TGTGCCACCTGGACAGGAGGTTATAATTCACCCCTCCACTTT.

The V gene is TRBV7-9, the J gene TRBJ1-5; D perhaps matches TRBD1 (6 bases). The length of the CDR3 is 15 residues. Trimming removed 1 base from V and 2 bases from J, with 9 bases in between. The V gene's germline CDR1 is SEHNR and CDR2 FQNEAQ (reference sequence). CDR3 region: CASSLEGGGNQPQHF. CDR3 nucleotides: TGTGCCAGCAGCTTAGAGGGGGGGGGCAATCAGCCCCAGCATTTT.

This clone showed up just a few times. The CDR3 loop reads CASSLAVGQGFWEKLFF. In nucleotides, the CDR3 is TGTGCCAGCAGCTTAGCCGTTGGACAGGGTTTCTGGGAAAAACTGTTTTTT. J is TRBJ1-4 and V is TRBV7-2; 8 bases line up with TRBD1. Germline lookup yields CDR1 SGHTA and CDR2 FQGNSA. CDR3 length equals 17 residues. Germline trimming cut 0 bases from V and 8 bases from J; bases unmatched to any gene: 11.

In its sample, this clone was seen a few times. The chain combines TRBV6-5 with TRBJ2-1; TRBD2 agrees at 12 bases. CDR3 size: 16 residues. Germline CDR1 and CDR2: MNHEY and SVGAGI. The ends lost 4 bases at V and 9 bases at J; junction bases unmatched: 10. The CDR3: CASSSLGTSGQVEQFF. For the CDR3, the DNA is TGTGCCAGCAGTTCTCTGGGGACTAGCGGGCAGGTTGAGCAGTTCTTC.

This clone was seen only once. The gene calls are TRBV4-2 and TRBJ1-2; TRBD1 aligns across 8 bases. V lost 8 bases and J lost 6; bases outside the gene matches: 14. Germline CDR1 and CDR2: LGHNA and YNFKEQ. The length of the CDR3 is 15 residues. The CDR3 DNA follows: TGTGCCAGCCAACCCGGACAGGGAAGTACGAATGGCTACACCTTC. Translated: CASQPGQGSTNGYTF.

CDR3 residues: CSVESSGGRLNEQFF. The CDR3 nucleotides are TGCAGCGTTGAATCATCGGGCGGGAGACTAAATGAGCAGTTCTTC. This rearrangement joins TRBV29-1 to TRBJ2-1; TRBD2 agrees at 7 bases. CDR1 and CDR2 from the germline V gene are SQVTM and ANQGSEA. After removal of 2 bases from V and 7 bases from J, the junction contained 11 bases not matched to a gene. The CDR3 covers 15 residues.

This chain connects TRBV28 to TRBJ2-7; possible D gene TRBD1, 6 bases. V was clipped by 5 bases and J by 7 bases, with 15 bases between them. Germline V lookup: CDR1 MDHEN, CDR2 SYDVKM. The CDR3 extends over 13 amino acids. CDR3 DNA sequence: TGTGCCAGCAGTCCCCACAGGGATCTTGAGCAGTACTTC. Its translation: CASSPHRDLEQYF.

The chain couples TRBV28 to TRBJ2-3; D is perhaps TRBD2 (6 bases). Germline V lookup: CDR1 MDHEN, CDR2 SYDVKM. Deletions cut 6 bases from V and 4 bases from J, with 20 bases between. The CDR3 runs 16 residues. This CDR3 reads CASSHGFRGSPDTQYF. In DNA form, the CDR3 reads TGTGCCAGCAGCCATGGGTTCCGGGGGTCACCAGATACGCAGTATTTT.

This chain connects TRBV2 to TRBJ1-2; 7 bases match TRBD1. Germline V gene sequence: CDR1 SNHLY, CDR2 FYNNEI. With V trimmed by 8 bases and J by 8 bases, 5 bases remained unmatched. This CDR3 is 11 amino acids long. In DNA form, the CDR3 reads TGTGCCAGCCATCGAGGGGGCGGCTACACCTTC. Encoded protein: CASHRGGGYTF.

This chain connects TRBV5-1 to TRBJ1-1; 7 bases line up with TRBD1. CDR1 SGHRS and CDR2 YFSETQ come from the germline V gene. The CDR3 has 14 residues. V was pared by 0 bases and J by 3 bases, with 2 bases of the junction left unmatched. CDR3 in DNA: TGCGCCAGCAGCTTGGTGGGACAGCACACTGAAGCTTTCTTT. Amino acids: CASSLVGQHTEAFF.

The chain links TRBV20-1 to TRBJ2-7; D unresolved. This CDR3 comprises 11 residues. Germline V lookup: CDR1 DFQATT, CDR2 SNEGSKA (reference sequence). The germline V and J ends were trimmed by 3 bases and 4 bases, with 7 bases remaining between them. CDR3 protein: CSASGGYEQYF. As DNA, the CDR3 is TGCAGTGCTAGTGGCGGTTACGAGCAGTACTTC.

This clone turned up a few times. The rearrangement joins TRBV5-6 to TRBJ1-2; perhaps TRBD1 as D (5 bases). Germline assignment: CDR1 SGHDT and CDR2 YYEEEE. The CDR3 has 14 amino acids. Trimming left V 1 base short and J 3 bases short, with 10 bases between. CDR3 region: CASSLKGVDYGYTF. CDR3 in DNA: TGTGCCAGCAGCTTGAAAGGGGTGGACTATGGCTACACCTTC.

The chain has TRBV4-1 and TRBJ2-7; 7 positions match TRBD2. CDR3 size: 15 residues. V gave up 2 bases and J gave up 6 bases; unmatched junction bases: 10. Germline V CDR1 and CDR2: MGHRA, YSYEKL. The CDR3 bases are TGCGCCAGCAGCCAATTTTCTAGCGGTAGCACCGAGCAGTACTTC. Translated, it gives CASSQFSSGSTEQYF.